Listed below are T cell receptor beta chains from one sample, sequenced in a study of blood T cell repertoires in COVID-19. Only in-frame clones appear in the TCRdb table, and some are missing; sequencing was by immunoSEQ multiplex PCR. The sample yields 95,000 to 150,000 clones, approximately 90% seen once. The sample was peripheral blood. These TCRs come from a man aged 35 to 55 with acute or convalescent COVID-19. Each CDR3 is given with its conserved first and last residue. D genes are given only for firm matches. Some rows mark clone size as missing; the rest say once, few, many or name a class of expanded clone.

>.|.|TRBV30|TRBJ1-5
CAWRIENQPQHF
TGTGCCTGGAGGATTGAGAATCAGCCCCAGCATTTT
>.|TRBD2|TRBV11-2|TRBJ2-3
CASQRGPDTQYF
TGTGCCAGTCAGCGGGGGCCAGATACGCAGTATTTT
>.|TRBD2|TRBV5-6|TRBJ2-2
CASSLFSSGRVFTGELFF
TGTGCCAGCAGCTTGTTTTCTAGCGGGAGGGTTTTCACCGGGGAGCTGTTTTTT
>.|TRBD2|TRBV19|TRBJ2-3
CASSGVTSGVTDTQYF
TGTGCCAGTAGTGGGGTGACTAGCGGGGTTACAGATACGCAGTATTTT
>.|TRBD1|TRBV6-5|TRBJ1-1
CASRDLGTGRTEAFF
TGTGCCAGCAGAGACCTTGGGACAGGGAGGACTGAAGCTTTCTTT
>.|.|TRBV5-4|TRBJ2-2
CASRPSVGATGELFF
TGTGCCAGCAGGCCGTCGGTCGGTGCCACCGGGGAGCTGTTTTTT
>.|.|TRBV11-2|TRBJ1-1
CASSPPPGQHFMNTEAFF
TGTGCCAGCAGCCCGCCTCCGGGACAACATTTTATGAACACTGAAGCTTTCTTT
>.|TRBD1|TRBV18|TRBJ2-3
CASSPLPGQGARDTQYF
TGTGCCAGCTCACCTTTACCGGGACAGGGGGCGCGGGATACGCAGTATTTT
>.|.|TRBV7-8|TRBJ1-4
CASSSQTGPNEKLFF
TGTGCCAGCAGCTCCCAGACAGGCCCTAATGAAAAACTGTTTTTT
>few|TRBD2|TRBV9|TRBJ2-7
CASSVLAEAPSSYEQYF
TGTGCCAGCAGCGTCCTAGCGGAGGCCCCCTCCTCCTACGAGCAGTACTTC
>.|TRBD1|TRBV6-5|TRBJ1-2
CASSYALQGNYGYTF
TGTGCCAGCAGTTACGCCCTACAGGGGAACTATGGCTACACCTTC
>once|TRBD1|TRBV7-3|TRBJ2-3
CASSPDRGKTDTQYF
TGTGCCAGCAGCCCCGACAGGGGAAAAACAGATACGCAGTATTTT
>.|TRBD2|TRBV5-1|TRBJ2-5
CASSLAVLAGGPQETQYF
TGCGCCAGCAGCTTGGCGGTACTAGCGGGAGGGCCCCAAGAGACCCAGTACTTC
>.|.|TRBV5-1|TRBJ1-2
CASSFTTGKRDGYTF
TGCGCCAGCAGCTTCACCACAGGGAAACGGGATGGCTACACCTTC
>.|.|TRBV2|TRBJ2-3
CASSEGRGSTDTQYF
TGTGCCAGCAGTGAAGGAAGGGGTAGCACAGATACGCAGTATTTT
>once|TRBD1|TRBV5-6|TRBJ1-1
CASSLGTGGAFF
TGTGCCAGCAGCTTGGGGACAGGGGGAGCTTTCTTT
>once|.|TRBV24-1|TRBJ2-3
CATSDFQGIPDTQYF
TGTGCCACCAGTGATTTCCAGGGTATCCCAGATACGCAGTATTTT
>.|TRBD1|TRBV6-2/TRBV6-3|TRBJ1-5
CASSYSGTGALHF
TGTGCCAGCAGTTACTCAGGGACAGGGGCCCTACATTTT
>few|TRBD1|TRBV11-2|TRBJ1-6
CASRGGTGVYSPLHF
TGTGCCAGCAGAGGGGGGACAGGGGTATATTCACCCCTCCACTTT
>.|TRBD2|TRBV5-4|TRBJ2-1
CASSLATSVYNEQFF
TGTGCCAGCAGCTTGGCGACTAGCGTCTACAATGAGCAGTTCTTC
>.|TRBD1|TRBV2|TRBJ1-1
CASSPKLPTGGTEAFF
TGTGCCAGCAGCCCCAAACTGCCGACAGGGGGGACTGAAGCTTTCTTT
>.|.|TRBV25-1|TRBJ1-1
CASRITGGATEAFF
TGTGCCAGCAGGATCACGGGGGGGGCCACTGAAGCTTTCTTT
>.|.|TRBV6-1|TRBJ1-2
CASSEDRGYGYTF
TGTGCCAGCAGTGAAGACAGAGGGTATGGCTACACCTTC
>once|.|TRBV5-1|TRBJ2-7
CASSALGRVDEQYF
TGCGCCAGCAGCGCCCTCGGCAGGGTAGACGAGCAGTACTTC
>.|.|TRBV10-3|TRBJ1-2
CAISESSQGYDYTF
TGTGCCATCAGTGAGTCGTCGCAGGGGTATGACTACACCTTC
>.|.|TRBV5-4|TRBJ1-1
CASSLLSGMNTEAFF
TGTGCCAGCAGCTTGTTGTCCGGGATGAACACTGAAGCTTTCTTT
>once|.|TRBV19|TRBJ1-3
CASGTTSGNTIYF
TGTGCCAGCGGGACAACCTCTGGAAACACCATATATTTT
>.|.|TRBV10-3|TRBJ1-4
CAISESRSPQGFEKLFF
TGTGCCATCAGTGAAAGTCGTAGTCCCCAGGGCTTCGAAAAACTGTTTTTT
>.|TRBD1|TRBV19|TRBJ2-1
CASSPRGIGNEQFF
TGTGCCAGTAGTCCCAGGGGGATTGGTAATGAGCAGTTCTTC
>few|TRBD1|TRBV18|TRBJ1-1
CASSPLGQGSTEAFF
TGTGCCAGCTCACCCCTCGGACAGGGGAGCACTGAAGCTTTCTTT
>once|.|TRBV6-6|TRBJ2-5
CASRFGGTGQETQYF
TGTGCCAGCCGTTTCGGGGGTACGGGACAAGAGACCCAGTACTTC
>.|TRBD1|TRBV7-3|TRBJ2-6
CARGTGQGKPPGANVLTF
TGTGCCAGAGGGACCGGACAGGGCAAACCCCCTGGGGCCAACGTCCTGACTTTC
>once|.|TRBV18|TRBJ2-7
CASSPGTSYEQYF
TGTGCCAGCTCACCTGGGACTTCCTACGAGCAGTACTTC
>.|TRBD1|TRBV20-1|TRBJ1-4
CSASDRGPTNEKLFF
TGCAGTGCTAGTGACAGGGGGCCGACTAATGAAAAACTGTTTTTT
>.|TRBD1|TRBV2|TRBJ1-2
CASSPRGTGENGGYTF
TGTGCCAGCAGCCCGCGTGGAACAGGGGAGAACGGGGGCTACACCTTC
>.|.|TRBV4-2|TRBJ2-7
CASSQVASSYEQYF
TGTGCCAGCAGCCAAGTCGCCAGCTCCTACGAGCAGTACTTC
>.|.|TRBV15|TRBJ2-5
CATSRDLQGQETQYF
TGTGCCACCAGCAGAGATTTGCAGGGCCAAGAGACCCAGTACTTC
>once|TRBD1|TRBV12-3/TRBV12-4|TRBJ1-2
CASSWDRAYGYTF
TGTGCCAGCAGTTGGGACAGGGCCTATGGCTACACCTTC
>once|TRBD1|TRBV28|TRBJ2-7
CASLGTVTYEQYF
TGTGCCAGCCTCGGGACAGTAACCTACGAGCAGTACTTC
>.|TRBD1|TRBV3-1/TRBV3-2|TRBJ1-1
CASSQVTGGTEAFF
TGTGCCAGCAGCCAAGTAACAGGGGGCACTGAAGCTTTCTTT
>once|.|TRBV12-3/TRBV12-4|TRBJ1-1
CASRNNRVTEAFF
TGTGCCAGCAGAAATAACAGGGTCACTGAAGCTTTCTTT
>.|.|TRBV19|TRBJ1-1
CASRGWAEGGTEAFF
TGTGCCAGTAGGGGTTGGGCAGAGGGTGGAACTGAAGCTTTCTTT
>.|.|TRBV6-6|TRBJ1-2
CASSAGFLNGYTF
TGTGCCAGCTCGGCAGGATTTCTAAATGGCTACACCTTC
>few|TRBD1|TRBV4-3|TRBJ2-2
CASSQVPGGSITGELFF
TGCGCCAGCAGCCAAGTCCCAGGGGGCAGTATCACCGGGGAGCTGTTTTTT
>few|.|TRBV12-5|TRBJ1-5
CASGLGPGHAANQPQHF
TGTGCTAGTGGTTTGGGTCCGGGACATGCGGCTAATCAGCCCCAGCATTTT
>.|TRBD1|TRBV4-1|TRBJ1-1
CASSQGGTGETEAFF
TGCGCCAGCAGCCAAGGGGGGACAGGGGAAACTGAAGCTTTCTTT
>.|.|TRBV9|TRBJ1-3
CASSVAYGGDSGNTIYF
TGTGCCAGCAGCGTAGCTTATGGAGGAGACTCTGGAAACACCATATATTTT
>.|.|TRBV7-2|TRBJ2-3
CASSLSYQGDTQYF
TGTGCCAGCAGCCTAAGTTATCAGGGAGATACGCAGTATTTT
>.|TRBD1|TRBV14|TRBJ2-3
CASSRGQGGPDTQYF
TGTGCCAGCAGCCGCGGACAGGGTGGACCAGATACGCAGTATTTT
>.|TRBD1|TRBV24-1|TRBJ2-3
CATSDRAGTGADTQYF
TGTGCCACCAGTGACCGCGCCGGGACAGGGGCAGATACGCAGTATTTT
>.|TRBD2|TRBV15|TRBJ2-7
CATSATSGSYEQYF
TGTGCCACCAGCGCGACTAGCGGGAGTTACGAGCAGTACTTC
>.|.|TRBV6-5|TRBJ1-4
CASSYSGLTGEKLFF
TGTGCCAGCAGTTACTCAGGACTCACAGGGGAAAAACTGTTTTTT
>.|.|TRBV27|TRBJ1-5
CASSHGYRDQPQHF
TGTGCCAGCAGTCACGGGTACAGGGATCAGCCCCAGCATTTT
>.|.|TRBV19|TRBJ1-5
CASIPRGPNQPQHF
TGTGCCAGTATACCCAGGGGACCCAATCAGCCCCAGCATTTT